Below are 27 T cell receptor beta chains sequenced from a single sample in a study of T cell changes during pregnancy in multiple sclerosis. TCRdb's copy holds only in-frame clones and misses some; the assay was immunoSEQ multiplex PCR. This sample has 35,000 to 45,000 clones; around 90% occur once, and the top ten carry 0.75% to 0.9%. The sample here was CD4+ T cells from peripheral blood mononuclear cells, taken after pregnancy. The source is a female donor in good health, enrolled as a control in a pregnancy study.

The gene calls are TRBV2 and TRBJ2-5, with 7 nucleotides matching TRBD2. The CDR3 covers 13 residues. After removal of 6 bases from V and 5 bases from J, the junction contained 6 bases not matched to a gene. Germline assignment: CDR1 SNHLY and CDR2 FYNNEI. For the CDR3, the DNA is TGTGCCAGCAGGGGGGACTACGCGGAGACCCAGTACTTC. Encoded protein: CASRGDYAETQYF.

The rearrangement uses TRBV19 and TRBJ2-3; possibly TRBD2 for D (5 bases). With 3 bases removed from V and 1 base from J, the gap between germline ends came to 26 bases. Germline V gives CDR1 LNHDA, CDR2 SQIVND (reference sequence). This CDR3 is 20 amino acids long. This CDR3 reads CASSIGGTLLNFFGTDTQYF. The CDR3 region has the DNA TGTGCCAGTAGTATCGGAGGCACTCTGCTAAACTTTTTTGGCACAGATACGCAGTATTTT. Full variable domain (outside the CDR3, taken from reference TRBV19 and TRBJ2-3): DGGITQSPKYLFRKEGQNVTLSCEQNLNHDAMYWYRQDPGQGLRLIYYSQIVNDFQKGDIAEGYSVSREKKESFPLTVTSAQKNPTAFYLCASSIGGTLLNFFGTDTQYFGPGTRLTVL.

V is TRBV7-9 and J is TRBJ2-5, with 10 bases fitting TRBD2. V dropped 2 bases and J dropped 1; count of bases not matched to a gene: 7. This CDR3 has 17 residues. Germline V lookup: CDR1 SEHNR, CDR2 FQNEAQ (reference sequence). CDR3 bases: TGTGCCAGCAGCTTATCACTACTAGCGGGGCCCCAAGAGACCCAGTACTTC. This encodes CASSLSLLAGPQETQYF. Together with reference TRBV7-9 and TRBJ2-5, the CDR3 gives the full variable domain: DTGVSQNPRHKITKRGQNVTFRCDPISEHNRLYWYRQTLGQGPEFLTYFQNEAQLEKSRLLSDRFSAERPKGSFSTLEIQRTEQGDSAMYLCASSLSLLAGPQETQYFGPGTRLLVL.

The chain joins TRBV5-6 to TRBJ2-1, with TRBD1 matching 9 bases. V lost 4 bases and J lost 4; bases outside the gene matches: 6. The CDR3 has 15 residues. In germline, CDR1 is SGHDT, CDR2 YYEEEE. CDR3 protein: CASSLDRGYYNEQFF. In nucleotides, the CDR3 is TGTGCCAGCAGCCTAGACAGGGGGTATTACAATGAGCAGTTCTTC.

The CDR3 is CASSSQGSSNYEQYF. The CDR3 DNA sequence: TGCGCCAGCAGCTCTCAGGGGAGTTCCAACTACGAGCAGTACTTC. This chain links TRBV5-1 with TRBJ2-7; D is possibly TRBD1 (6 bases). The V gene's germline CDR1 is SGHRS and CDR2 YFSETQ. V lost 3 bases to trimming and J lost 3 bases, with 16 bases between them. The CDR3 consists of 15 residues.

As for this clone: Additional DNA sequences in this sample encode the identical CDR3. This rearrangement joins TRBV6-6 to TRBJ1-2; perhaps TRBD1 as D (6 bases). The CDR3 extends over 15 amino acids. Trimming removed 4 bases at V and 2 bases at J, with 14 bases between. Looked up from germline, CDR1 is MNHNY and CDR2 is SVGAGI (reference sequence). CDR3 nucleotides: TGTGCCAGCAGTTTCACCGGGACACCAAACTATGGCTACACCTTC. It yields the protein CASSFTGTPNYGYTF.

DNA of the CDR3: TGTGCCAGCAGCCAAGACGAGGGAGTTCGACAAGAGACCCAGTACTTC. It is translated as CASSQDEGVRQETQYF. J is TRBJ2-5 and V is TRBV14, with D perhaps TRBD2 (5 bases). Per germline, CDR1 SGHDN and CDR2 FVKESK. V shed 0 bases and J shed 2 bases, with 13 bases lying between them. CDR3 length equals 16 residues.

This chain uses TRBV6-1 with TRBJ2-7, with no clear D. V was pared by 8 bases and J by 2 bases, with 16 bases between. CDR1 and CDR2 from the germline V gene are MNHNS and SASEGT. This CDR3 spans 14 amino acids. As DNA, the CDR3 is TGTGCCAGCTTGAGTCGGAGATCGACCTACGAGCAGTACTTC. Amino acids: CASLSRRSTYEQYF.

With regard to this clone: A much larger clone differs by one base, so this may be a read error. V gene TRBV29-1 combines with J gene TRBJ1-2; TRBD1 is a possible D gene (5 bases). The CDR3 contains 14 residues. Trimming stripped 5 bases from V and 8 bases from J, with 21 bases between. Germline V gene lookup returns CDR1 SQVTM and CDR2 ANQGSEA. The DNA of the CDR3 is TGCAGCGTTCTTAAAGCACAGGAGCCGCGGGGCTACACCTTC. It codes for CSVLKAQEPRGYTF.

The chain links TRBV5-1 to TRBJ2-1, with 7 bases identical to TRBD2. Germline CDR1 reads SGHRS; CDR2 reads YFSETQ. CDR3 length: 15 residues. With V trimmed by 1 base and J by 4 bases, 5 bases remained unmatched. CDR3 amino acids: CASSLLGEGYNEQFF. Here the CDR3 DNA reads TGCGCCAGCAGCTTGTTGGGGGAGGGTTACAATGAGCAGTTCTTC.

The rearrangement joins TRBV11-2 to TRBJ1-5; 9 bases line up with TRBD1. CDR1 and CDR2 from the germline V gene are SGHAT and FQNNGV. The CDR3 runs 15 residues. J was trimmed by 3 bases and V by 5 bases; bases with no gene match: 5. Written as DNA, the CDR3 is TGTGCCAGCAGCCTGGGGACAGGGCTCAATCAGCCCCAGCATTTT. As protein: CASSLGTGLNQPQHF.

The rearrangement uses TRBV6-6 and TRBJ2-2; TRBD1 is a possible D gene (6 bases). V lost 0 bases and J 4 bases, leaving 9 bases between the germline ends. This CDR3 is built from 15 residues. Germline-derived CDR1 and CDR2 are MNHNY and SVGAGI (reference sequence). In DNA, the CDR3 is TGTGCCAGCAGTTACTCAACAGGGATCACCGGGGAGCTGTTTTTT. It yields the protein CASSYSTGITGELFF.

This chain connects TRBV7-2 to TRBJ2-5; 11 nucleotides agree with TRBD2. This CDR3 comprises 14 residues. Germline V gene data show CDR1 as SGHTA and CDR2 as FQGNSA. Germline trimming cut 6 bases from V and 5 bases from J; bases unmatched to any gene: 5. The CDR3 DNA sequence: TGTGCCAGCAGGCGACTAGCGGGGACGGAGACCCAGTACTTC. Its translation is CASRRLAGTETQYF.

This rearrangement joins TRBV28 to TRBJ1-5, with TRBD1 matching over 7 bases. CDR3 size: 14 residues. Unmatched junction bases numbered 4, after V lost 4 bases and J lost 4 bases. Germline CDR1 MDHEN, CDR2 SYDVKM. This CDR3 reads CASSSGTVNQPQHF. In DNA form, the CDR3 reads TGTGCCAGCAGTTCCGGGACAGTTAATCAGCCCCAGCATTTT.

The V gene is TRBV7-8, the J gene TRBJ2-7; 10 nucleotides align to TRBD2. CDR1 is SGHVS and CDR2 is FQNEAQ in the germline V gene. The CDR3 contains 15 residues. J gave up 4 bases and V 6 bases, and 9 bases lay outside the gene matches. The CDR3 DNA follows: TGTGCCAGCAGTGAGCGGGGGGGCTCAATTTACGAGCAGTACTTC. Protein: CASSERGGSIYEQYF. Drawing the rest from reference TRBV7-8 and TRBJ2-7, the complete variable domain is GAGVSQSPRYKVAKRGQDVALRCDPISGHVSLFWYQQALGQGPEFLTYFQNEAQLDKSGLPSDRFFAERPEGSVSTLKIQRTQQEDSAVYLCASSERGGSIYEQYFGPGTRLTVT.

The chain is built from TRBV11-2 and TRBJ2-6; 9 bases match TRBD1. V was pared by 5 bases and J by 4 bases, with 12 bases of the junction left unmatched. Germline CDR1 SGHAT, CDR2 FQNNGV. The CDR3 runs 18 residues. Here the CDR3 DNA reads TGTGCCAGCAGCCCCACCGGGACAGGGAAGGCCGGGGCCAACGTCCTGACTTTC. Residues: CASSPTGTGKAGANVLTF.

The CDR3 sequence is CATSRDRRNVDTQYF. The CDR3 region has the DNA TGTGCCACCAGCAGAGATCGGCGGAACGTAGATACGCAGTATTTT. The chain couples TRBV15 to TRBJ2-3; no firm D call. This CDR3 has 15 residues. Germline values: CDR1 LNHNV, CDR2 YYDKDF (reference sequence). V gave up 0 bases and J gave up 5 bases, with 12 bases separating them.

This chain uses TRBV2 with TRBJ2-2; TRBD2 aligns across 8 bases. This CDR3 has 14 amino acids. The ends lost 6 bases at V and 6 bases at J; junction bases unmatched: 6. Germline-derived CDR1 and CDR2 are SNHLY and FYNNEI. CDR3 protein: CASRDRGGAGELFF. The CDR3 nucleotides are TGTGCCAGCAGGGACCGGGGGGGGGCCGGGGAGCTGTTTTTT. Full variable domain (outside the CDR3, taken from reference TRBV2 and TRBJ2-2): EPEVTQTPSHQVTQMGQEVILRCVPISNHLYFYWYRQILGQKVEFLVSFYNNEISEKSEIFDDQFSVERPDGSNFTLKIRSTKLEDSAMYFCASRDRGGAGELFFGEGSRLTVL.

The chain employs TRBV10-1 and TRBJ1-6, with 9 bases lining up with TRBD1. The CDR3 loop spans 15 amino acids. V dropped 5 bases and J dropped 7; count of bases not matched to a gene: 6. From germline, CDR1 is WNHNN and CDR2 SYGVQD (reference sequence). The CDR3 region has the DNA TGCGCCAGCAGTCGGACAGGGGACGGCAATTCACCCCTCCACTTT. This gives the protein CASSRTGDGNSPLHF.

This clone was picked up one time. This rearrangement joins TRBV28 to TRBJ2-1; no firm D call. V was trimmed by 6 bases and J by 0 bases, leaving 9 bases between them. This CDR3 has 14 residues. Looked up from germline, CDR1 is MDHEN and CDR2 is SYDVKM. Written as DNA, the CDR3 is TGTGCCAGCAGCCCTCCGAGCTCCTACAATGAGCAGTTCTTC. This sequence encodes CASSPPSSYNEQFF.

This sequence joins TRBV11-2 and TRBJ2-7, with 11 positions matching TRBD2. This CDR3 region has 16 residues. Germline lookup yields CDR1 SGHAT and CDR2 FQNNGV. V lost 5 bases and J lost 6; bases outside the gene matches: 12. The CDR3: CASSPPGVAGGREQYF. The CDR3 DNA reads as TGTGCCAGCAGCCCGCCCGGTGTAGCGGGGGGGCGCGAGCAGTACTTC.

The chain employs TRBV2 and TRBJ2-7, with D tentatively TRBD1 (6 bases). Germline V gene data show CDR1 as SNHLY and CDR2 as FYNNEI. CDR3 length: 15 residues. Between the trimmed V and J ends, which lost 7 bases and 2 bases, there was a span of 18 bases. The CDR3 is CASKPRTAGAYEQYF. The CDR3 bases are TGTGCCAGCAAACCCCGGACAGCCGGGGCCTACGAGCAGTACTTC. The whole variable domain, filled in from reference TRBV2 and TRBJ2-7, reads EPEVTQTPSHQVTQMGQEVILRCVPISNHLYFYWYRQILGQKVEFLVSFYNNEISEKSEIFDDQFSVERPDGSNFTLKIRSTKLEDSAMYFCASKPRTAGAYEQYFGPGTRLTVT.

The chain is built from TRBV29-1 and TRBJ1-1; 10 nucleotides match TRBD1. The V and J ends lost 2 bases and 4 bases, in that order; junction bases with no gene match: 1. Germline values: CDR1 SQVTM, CDR2 ANQGSEA. There are 13 residues in the CDR3. CDR3 bases: TGCAGCGTTGAACGACAGGGGGCCACTGAAGCTTTCTTT. It is translated as CSVERQGATEAFF.

The J gene is TRBJ1-2, the V gene TRBV5-1, with TRBD1 matching 7 bases. Germline lookup yields CDR1 SGHRS and CDR2 YFSETQ. The CDR3 is 15 residues long. V trimming: 0 bases; J trimming: 2 bases; junction bases outside the gene matches: 4. CDR3 sequence: CASSLGQQGNYGYTF. The DNA of the CDR3 is TGCGCCAGCAGCTTGGGGCAACAGGGGAACTATGGCTACACCTTC.

The chain couples TRBV2 to TRBJ2-6; possibly TRBD2 for D (5 bases). This CDR3 has 15 amino acids. Germline V gives CDR1 SNHLY, CDR2 FYNNEI. V was pared by 2 bases and J by 2 bases, with 7 bases between. Here the CDR3 reads CASSERETGANVLTF. Written as DNA, the CDR3 is TGTGCCAGCAGTGAAAGGGAGACTGGGGCCAACGTCCTGACTTTC.

The V call is TRBV4-1, the J call TRBJ2-7; D uncertain. This CDR3 is 14 amino acids long. CDR1 and CDR2 from the germline V gene are MGHRA and YSYEKL. V was trimmed by 4 bases and J by 4 bases, leaving 14 bases between them. The CDR3 loop reads CASSPMPFGYEQYF. CDR3 DNA sequence: TGCGCCAGCAGCCCTATGCCTTTTGGTTACGAGCAGTACTTC.

This sequence joins TRBV5-1 and TRBJ2-7; TRBD2 matches 10 bases. Trimming at V came to 0 bases and at J to 6 bases, leaving 6 bases not matched to a gene. CDR1 SGHRS and CDR2 YFSETQ come from the germline V gene. The CDR3 loop spans 15 amino acids. CDR3 nucleotide sequence: TGCGCCAGCAGCTTGGGAGCGGGAGGGCCAGGCGAGCAGTACTTC. Its translation is CASSLGAGGPGEQYF.